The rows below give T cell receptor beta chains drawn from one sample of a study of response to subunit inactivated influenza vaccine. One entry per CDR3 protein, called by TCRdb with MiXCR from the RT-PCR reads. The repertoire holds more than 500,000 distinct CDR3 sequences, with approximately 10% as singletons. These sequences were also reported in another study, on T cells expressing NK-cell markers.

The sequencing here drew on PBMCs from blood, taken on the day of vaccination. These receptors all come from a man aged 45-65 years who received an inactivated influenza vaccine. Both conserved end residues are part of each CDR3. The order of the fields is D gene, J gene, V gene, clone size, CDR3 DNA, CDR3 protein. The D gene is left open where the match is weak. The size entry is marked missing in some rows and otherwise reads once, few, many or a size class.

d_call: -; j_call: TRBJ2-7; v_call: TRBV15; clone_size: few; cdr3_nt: TGTGCCACCAGCAGGGAATGGACAGACGAGCAGTACTTC; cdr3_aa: CATSREWTDEQYF
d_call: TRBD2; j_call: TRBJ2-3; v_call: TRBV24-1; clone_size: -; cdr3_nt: TGTGCCACCGGAAAGCGGGGGGGCCCAACAGATACGCAGTATTTT; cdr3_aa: CATGKRGGPTDTQYF
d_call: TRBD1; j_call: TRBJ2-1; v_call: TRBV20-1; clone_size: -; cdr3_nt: TGCAGTGCTAGAGAATCCGGGACAGCGATGAGTGAGCAGTTCTTC; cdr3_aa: CSARESGTAMSEQFF
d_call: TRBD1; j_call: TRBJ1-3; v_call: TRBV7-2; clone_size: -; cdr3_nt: TGTGCCAGCAGCCGCGACAGGGTACGCGGAAACACCATATATTTT; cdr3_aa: CASSRDRVRGNTIYF
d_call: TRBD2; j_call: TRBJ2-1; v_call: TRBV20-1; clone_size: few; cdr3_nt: TGCAGTGCTAGGGGGTCGGGACTAGCGCTGAGGTACAATGAGCAGTTCTTC; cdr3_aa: CSARGSGLALRYNEQFF
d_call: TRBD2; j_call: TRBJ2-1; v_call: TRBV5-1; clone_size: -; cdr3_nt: TGCGCCAGCAGCTTGGCCGGGCCCGCCGGGAGGGCCTCTGGTGAGCAGTTCTTC; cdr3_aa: CASSLAGPAGRASGEQFF
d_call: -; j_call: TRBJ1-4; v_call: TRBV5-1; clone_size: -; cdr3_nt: TGCGCCAGCAGCGGAGGGGCGGGAGACGAAAAACTGTTTTTT; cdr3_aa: CASSGGAGDEKLFF
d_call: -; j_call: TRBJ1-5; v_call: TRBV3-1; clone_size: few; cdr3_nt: TGTGCCAGCAGCCTCGGGTCTGGGGTGGGCAATCAGCCCCAGCATTTT; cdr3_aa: CASSLGSGVGNQPQHF
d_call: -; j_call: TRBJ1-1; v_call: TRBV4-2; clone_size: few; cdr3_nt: TGTGCCAGCAGGAGAGAACCCCTGGGCACTGAAGCTTTCTTT; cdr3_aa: CASRREPLGTEAFF
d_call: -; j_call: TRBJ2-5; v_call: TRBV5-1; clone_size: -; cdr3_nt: TGCGCCAGCAGCTCTGGGACCCCGCGGGAGACCCAGTACTTC; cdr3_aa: CASSSGTPRETQYF
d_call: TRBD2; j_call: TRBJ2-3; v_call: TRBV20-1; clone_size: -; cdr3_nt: TGCAGTGCTCTCCCCCGACTAGCGGGAGGAGGTCCTAGCACAGATACGCAGTATTTT; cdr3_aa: CSALPRLAGGGPSTDTQYF
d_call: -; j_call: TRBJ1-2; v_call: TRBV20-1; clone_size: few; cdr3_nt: TGCAGTGCAGGACCGCCCGGGTATGGCTACACCTTC; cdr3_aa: CSAGPPGYGYTF
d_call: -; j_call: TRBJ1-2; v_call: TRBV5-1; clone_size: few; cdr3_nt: TGCGCCAGCAGCAGGGGACAAAGGGGAATCTATGGCTACACCTTC; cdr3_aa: CASSRGQRGIYGYTF
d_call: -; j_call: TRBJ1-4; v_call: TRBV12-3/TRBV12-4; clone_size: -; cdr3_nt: TGTGCCAGCAGTTTGTCCAGACATAATGAAAAACTGTCTTTT; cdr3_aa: CASSLSRHNEKLSF
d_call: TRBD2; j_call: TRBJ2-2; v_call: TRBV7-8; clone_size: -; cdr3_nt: TGTGCCAGCAGCCTAACTTTGATTTCTAGCGGGGCGGGTGGCGGGGAGCTGTTTTTT; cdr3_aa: CASSLTLISSGAGGGELFF
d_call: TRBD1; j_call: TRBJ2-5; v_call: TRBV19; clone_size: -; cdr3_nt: TGTGCCAGTAGTATGGTAGGGACAGAGAGTTCCCAAGAGACCCAGTACTTC; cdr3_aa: CASSMVGTESSQETQYF
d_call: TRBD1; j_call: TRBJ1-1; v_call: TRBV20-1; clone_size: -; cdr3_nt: TGCAGTGCTCCTACCACAGGGGGAAACACTGAAGCTTTCTTT; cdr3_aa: CSAPTTGGNTEAFF
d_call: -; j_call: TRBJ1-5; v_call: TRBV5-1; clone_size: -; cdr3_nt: TGCGCCAGCAGCCTAACACAGGAGCCCGACAGCAATCAGCCCCAGCATTTT; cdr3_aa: CASSLTQEPDSNQPQHF
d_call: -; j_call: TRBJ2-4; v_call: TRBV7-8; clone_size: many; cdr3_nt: TGTGCCAGCAGCATTTACAGGGCGGCAAACATTCAGTACTTC; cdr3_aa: CASSIYRAANIQYF
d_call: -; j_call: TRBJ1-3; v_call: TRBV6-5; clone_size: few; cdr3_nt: TGTGCCAGCACTTTGAACTTCCAGAGCGCTGGAAACACCATATATTTT; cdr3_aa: CASTLNFQSAGNTIYF
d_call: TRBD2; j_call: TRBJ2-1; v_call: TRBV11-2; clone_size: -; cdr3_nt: TGTGCCAGCAGCTTAGAGGCTAGCGGGGTCAGTGAGCAGTTCTTC; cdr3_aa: CASSLEASGVSEQFF
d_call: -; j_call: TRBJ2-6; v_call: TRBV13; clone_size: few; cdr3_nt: TGTGCCAGCACAGCAGGGTCCTCGGGGGCCAACGTCCTGACTTTC; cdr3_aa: CASTAGSSGANVLTF
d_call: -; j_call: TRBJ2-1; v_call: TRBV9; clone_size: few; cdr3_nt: TGTGCCAGCAGCCAAACCGGAGGGGACAATGAGCAGTTCTTC; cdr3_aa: CASSQTGGDNEQFF
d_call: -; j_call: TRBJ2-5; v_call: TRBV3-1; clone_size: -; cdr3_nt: TGTGCCAGCAGCCAAGAGGACCAAGAGACCCAGTACTTC; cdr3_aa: CASSQEDQETQYF
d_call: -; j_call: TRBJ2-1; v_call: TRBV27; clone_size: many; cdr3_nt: TGTGCCAGCAGTTTATCGGGGGCCCTCTACAATGAGCAGTTCTTC; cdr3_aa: CASSLSGALYNEQFF
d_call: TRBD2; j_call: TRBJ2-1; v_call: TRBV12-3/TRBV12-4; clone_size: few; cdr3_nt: TGTGCCAGCAGTCTCAGGGTTGCGGGAGAGATTGAGCAGTTCTTC; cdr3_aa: CASSLRVAGEIEQFF
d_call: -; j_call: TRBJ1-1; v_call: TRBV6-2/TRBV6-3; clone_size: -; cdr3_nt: TGTGCCAGCAGTTACGAACCTGGCCTTAGGCCGAACACTGAAGCTTTCTTT; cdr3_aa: CASSYEPGLRPNTEAFF
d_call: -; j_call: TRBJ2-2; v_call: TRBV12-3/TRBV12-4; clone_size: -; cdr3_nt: TGTGCCAGCAGTTTAGGCGGGGCCGGAAACACCGGGGAGCTGTTTTTT; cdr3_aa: CASSLGGAGNTGELFF
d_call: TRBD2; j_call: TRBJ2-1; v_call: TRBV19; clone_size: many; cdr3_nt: TGTGCCAGTAGTCCACTAGCGGGAGGATCCTACAATGAGCAGTTCTTC; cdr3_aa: CASSPLAGGSYNEQFF
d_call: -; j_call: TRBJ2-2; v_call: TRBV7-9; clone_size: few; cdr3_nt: TGTGCCAGCAGCCCAATCCGGGACACCCCCACCGGGGAGCTGTTTTTT; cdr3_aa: CASSPIRDTPTGELFF
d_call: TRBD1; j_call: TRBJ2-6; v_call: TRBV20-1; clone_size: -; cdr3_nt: TGCAGTGCTAGCGACAGGGGAATCTCTGGGGCCAACGTCCTGACTTTC; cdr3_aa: CSASDRGISGANVLTF
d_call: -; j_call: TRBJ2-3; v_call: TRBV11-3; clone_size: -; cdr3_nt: TGTGCCAGCAGCTTAGGAGGCCGACGCACAGATACGCAGTATTTT; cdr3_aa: CASSLGGRRTDTQYF
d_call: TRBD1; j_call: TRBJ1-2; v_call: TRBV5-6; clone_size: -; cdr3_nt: TGTGCCAGCAGCTCGACAGGGATCACTAACTATGGCTACACCTTC; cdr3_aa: CASSSTGITNYGYTF
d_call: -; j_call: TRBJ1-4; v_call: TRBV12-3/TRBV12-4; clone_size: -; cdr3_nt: TGTGCCAGCAGTTTAGGCAGGGTCACTAATGAAAAACTGTTTTTT; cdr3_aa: CASSLGRVTNEKLFF
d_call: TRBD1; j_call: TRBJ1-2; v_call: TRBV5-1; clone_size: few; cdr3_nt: TGCGCCAGCAGCCCCGGACAGGGGGCATCATTCTATGGCTACACCTTC; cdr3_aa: CASSPGQGASFYGYTF
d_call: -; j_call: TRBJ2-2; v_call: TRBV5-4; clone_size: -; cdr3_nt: TGTGCCAGCAGCTTTTGGACCGGGGAGCTGTTTTTT; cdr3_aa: CASSFWTGELFF
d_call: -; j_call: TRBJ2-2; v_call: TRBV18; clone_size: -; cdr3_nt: TGTGCCAGCTCACCCGGGCAACCCAACACCGGGGAGCTGTTTTTT; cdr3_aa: CASSPGQPNTGELFF
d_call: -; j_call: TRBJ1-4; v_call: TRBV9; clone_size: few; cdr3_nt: TGTGCCAGCACGCCTGGGGCAGGTCGTGAAAAACTGTTTTTT; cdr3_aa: CASTPGAGREKLFF
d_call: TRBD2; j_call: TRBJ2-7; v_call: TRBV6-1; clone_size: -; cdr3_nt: TGTGCCAGCAGAACTAGCGGGGGGGCCTACGAGCAGTACTTC; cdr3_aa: CASRTSGGAYEQYF
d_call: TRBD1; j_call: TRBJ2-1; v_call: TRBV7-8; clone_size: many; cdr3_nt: TGTGCCAGCAGCTCGGCCGGGACAGGGACGCTTGAGCAGTTCTTC; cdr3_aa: CASSSAGTGTLEQFF
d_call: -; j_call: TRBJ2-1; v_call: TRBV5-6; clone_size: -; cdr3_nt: TGTGCCAGCAGCCGGGGTGTATCCTACAATGAGCAGTTCTTC; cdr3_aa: CASSRGVSYNEQFF
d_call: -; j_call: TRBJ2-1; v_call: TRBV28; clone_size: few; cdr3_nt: TGTGCCAGCAGCCCCCTCACCTCCTACAATGAGCAGTTCTTC; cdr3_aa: CASSPLTSYNEQFF
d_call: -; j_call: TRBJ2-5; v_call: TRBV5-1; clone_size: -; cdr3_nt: TGCGCCAGCAGACCCGGGGGCCCGATTCAAGAGACCCAGTACTTC; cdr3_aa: CASRPGGPIQETQYF
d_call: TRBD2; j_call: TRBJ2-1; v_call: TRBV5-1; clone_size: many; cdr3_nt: TGCGCCAGCAGCATTAGCGGGAGGGTATCCTACAATGAGCAGTTCTTC; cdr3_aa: CASSISGRVSYNEQFF
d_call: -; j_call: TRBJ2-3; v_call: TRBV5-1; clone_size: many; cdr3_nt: TGCGCCAGCAGCGGAGAGGGTTTAGATACGCAGTATTTT; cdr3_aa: CASSGEGLDTQYF
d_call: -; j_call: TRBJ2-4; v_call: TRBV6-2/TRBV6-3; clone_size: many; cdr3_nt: TGTGCCAGCAGTTATGAAGGTGAACTAGCCAAAAACATTCAGTACTTC; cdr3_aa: CASSYEGELAKNIQYF
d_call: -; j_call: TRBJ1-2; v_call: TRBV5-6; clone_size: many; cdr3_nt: TGTGCCAGCAGCTTGACCCTAGAGCCGGAGCCTAACTATGGCTACACCTTC; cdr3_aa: CASSLTLEPEPNYGYTF
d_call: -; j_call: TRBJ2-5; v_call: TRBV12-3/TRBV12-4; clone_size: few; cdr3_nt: TGTGCCAGCAGTCCCACAAAGTTACAAGAGACCCAGTACTTC; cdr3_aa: CASSPTKLQETQYF
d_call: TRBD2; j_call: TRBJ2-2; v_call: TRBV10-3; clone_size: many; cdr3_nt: TGTGCCATCAGTGAGGTAGCGGGAGGCAACACCGGGGAGCTGTTTTTT; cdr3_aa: CAISEVAGGNTGELFF
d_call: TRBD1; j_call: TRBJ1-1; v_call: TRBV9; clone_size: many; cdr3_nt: TGTGCCAGCAGCCGACAGGGGGGGACTGAAGCTTTCTTT; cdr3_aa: CASSRQGGTEAFF
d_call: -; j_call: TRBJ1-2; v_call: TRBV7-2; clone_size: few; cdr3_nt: TGTGCCAGCAGCTTAGCTGTCAGGGAAGGTGGCTACACCTTC; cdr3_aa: CASSLAVREGGYTF
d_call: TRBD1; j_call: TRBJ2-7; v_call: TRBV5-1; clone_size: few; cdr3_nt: TGCGCCAGCAGCAACTCCGGGACAGGAGGAAACGAGCAGTACTTC; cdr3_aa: CASSNSGTGGNEQYF
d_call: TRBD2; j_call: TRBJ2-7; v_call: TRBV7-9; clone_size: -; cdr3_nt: TGTGCCAGCAGCTTCGGACTAGCCGATCCCTACGAGCAGTACTTC; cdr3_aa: CASSFGLADPYEQYF
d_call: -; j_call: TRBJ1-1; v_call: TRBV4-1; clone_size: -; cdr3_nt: TGCGCCAGCAGGGTTGTGGGACGGGGGAACACTGAAGCTTTCTTT; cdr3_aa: CASRVVGRGNTEAFF
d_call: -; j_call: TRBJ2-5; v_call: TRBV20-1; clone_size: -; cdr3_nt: TGCAGTGCTAGAGCCCGGTTCGGTCAGCAAGAGACCCAGTACTTC; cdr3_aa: CSARARFGQQETQYF
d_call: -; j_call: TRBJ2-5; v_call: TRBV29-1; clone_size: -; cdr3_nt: TGCAGCGTCAGGGACGGGGGTTCGGAGACCCAGTACTTC; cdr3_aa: CSVRDGGSETQYF
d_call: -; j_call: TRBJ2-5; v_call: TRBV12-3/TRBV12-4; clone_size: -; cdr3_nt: TGTGCCAGCAGCGGGACCTGGGGAGAGACCCAGTACTTC; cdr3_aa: CASSGTWGETQYF
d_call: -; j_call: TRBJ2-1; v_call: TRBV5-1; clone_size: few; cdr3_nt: TGCGCCAGCAGCTCAGGGGGGGAGGACTACAATGAGCAGTTCTTC; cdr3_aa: CASSSGGEDYNEQFF
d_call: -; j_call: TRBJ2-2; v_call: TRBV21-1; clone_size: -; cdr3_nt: TGTGCCAGCAGTCGGTTATCCGGGGAGCTGTTTTTT; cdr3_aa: CASSRLSGELFF
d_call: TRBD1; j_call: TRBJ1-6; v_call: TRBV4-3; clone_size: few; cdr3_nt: TGCGCCAGCAGCCAAGATCCGGAGGACAGGAGGAGCTCCTATAATTCACCCCTCCACTTT; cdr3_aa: CASSQDPEDRRSSYNSPLHF